The sequence of this T cell receptor beta chain was determined in a study of graft-versus-host responses after intestinal transplantation. The V and J ends lost 5 bases and 4 bases respectively, with 9 bases between them. The CDR3 extends over 13 amino acids. Germline-derived CDR1 and CDR2 are KGHSH and LQKENI. As to this clone: Its antigen is unknown.

Clones were read by immunoSEQ multiplex PCR, and TCRdb kept only the in-frame ones, dropping some. The sample carries about 89,000 clones, about nine tenths recorded once. Sequenced material: unstimulated CD4+ T cells sorted from spleen or lymph node cells, taken before intestinal transplant. The receptor was isolated from a human donor who received an intestinal transplant. V and J are TRBV18 and TRBJ2-1, with D uncertain. CDR3 in amino acids: CASSTDQYNEQFF. In DNA form, the CDR3 reads TGTGCCAGCTCAACGGACCAGTACAATGAGCAGTTCTTC. Full variable domain (remainder filled in from reference TRBV18 and TRBJ2-1): NAGVMQNPRHLVRRRGQEARLRCSPMKGHSHVYWYRQLPEEGLKFMVYLQKENIIDESGMPKERFSAEFPKEGPSILRIQQVVRGDSAAYFCASSTDQYNEQFFGPGTRLTVL.